These T cell receptor beta chains were read from a single sample in a study of T cell repertoires in cytomegalovirus infection. TCRdb reprocessed the reads with MiXCR, giving one entry per CDR3 protein. Of 250,000 or so distinct CDR3 sequences in the sample, 9% to 15% were seen once. Sequencing was done on a sample of PBMCs. Every receptor here comes from a human donor in good health (CMV status not recorded). Some clones in this sample may be carry-over from other donors' samples. Both conserved end residues are trimmed from each CDR3. Each record gives: V gene, CDR3 length, CDR3 protein.

>TRBV28|13
ASSFIRTGVYEQY
>TRBV28|10
ASRGLADEQY
>TRBV3-1|12
ASSQGQPNTGAF
>TRBV29-1|12
SAGQGERNEKLF
>TRBV4-1|14
ASSQELTGRPGEQY
>TRBV2|14
ASSELGGSSYNEQF
>TRBV6-1|13
ASSRPGQGGNIQY
>TRBV7-2|15
ASSLGLAGAGGDTQY
>TRBV19|14
ASSTRQGTNTGELF
>TRBV29-1|12
SVITSLSYNEQF
>TRBV12-3/TRBV12-4|14
ASSSYSGGTVYEQY
>TRBV12-3/TRBV12-4|12
ASTLTRQGNTIY
>TRBV28|14
ASSSGQGFSNQPQH
>TRBV28|11
ASTGTVPYEQY
>TRBV5-5|13
ASSFGQGAVQPQH
>TRBV6-1|13
ASNPPGSGANVLT
>TRBV12-3/TRBV12-4|13
ASAPKTGSMVEQY
>TRBV19|12
ASSSGTDLYEQY